A selection of T cell receptor beta chains follows, all from one sample in a study of human T cells and chemical hapten exposure. TCRdb recomputed calls from the RACE reads with MiXCR, one row per CDR3 protein. This table holds 350,000 to 400,000 distinct CDR3 sequences, 4% to 6% found once. Sample: whole blood, taken in connection with sensitization to the hapten diphenylcyclopropenone (DPC). The receptors were gathered from a woman aged 45-59 years with alopecia areata. Some clones in this sample may be carry-over from other donors' samples. Both conserved end residues are part of each CDR3. Fields, in order: clone size, V gene, J gene, D gene, CDR3 protein, CDR3 DNA. The D gene is left open where the match is weak. A row's size may be missing; if present it is once, few, many or a size class.

abundance: many
v_gene: TRBV20-1
j_gene: TRBJ1-2
d_gene: TRBD1
CDR3aa: CSARDRGTGNYGYTF
CDR3nt: TGCAGTGCTAGAGATAGGGGGACAGGGAACTATGGCTACACCTTC

abundance: many
v_gene: TRBV7-9
j_gene: TRBJ1-1
d_gene: NA
CDR3aa: CASSSHTSDNTEAFF
CDR3nt: TGTGCCAGCAGCTCCCATACATCCGACAACACTGAAGCTTTCTTT

abundance: many
v_gene: TRBV7-9
j_gene: TRBJ1-5
d_gene: NA
CDR3aa: CASSLGLLGGEPQHF
CDR3nt: TGTGCCAGCAGCTTAGGTCTACTGGGTGGGGAGCCCCAGCATTTT

abundance: NA
v_gene: TRBV9
j_gene: TRBJ1-2
d_gene: NA
CDR3aa: CASGAQPTPNYGYTF
CDR3nt: TGTGCAAGTGGAGCGCAGCCCACTCCTAACTATGGCTACACCTTC

abundance: many
v_gene: TRBV6-5
j_gene: TRBJ2-2
d_gene: TRBD2
CDR3aa: CASWAGDTGELFF
CDR3nt: TGTGCCAGCTGGGCGGGAGACACCGGGGAGCTGTTTTTT

abundance: many
v_gene: TRBV27
j_gene: TRBJ2-2
d_gene: TRBD2
CDR3aa: CASRSSGSYTGELFF
CDR3nt: TGTGCCAGCAGGAGTAGCGGGTCCTACACCGGGGAGCTGTTTTTT

abundance: many
v_gene: TRBV6-5
j_gene: TRBJ2-5
d_gene: TRBD1
CDR3aa: CASSGQGGETQYF
CDR3nt: TGTGCCAGTAGCGGACAGGGAGGAGAGACCCAGTACTTC

abundance: many
v_gene: TRBV6-5
j_gene: TRBJ2-3
d_gene: NA
CDR3aa: CASSYSGASTDTQYF
CDR3nt: TGTGCCAGCAGTTACTCCGGGGCTAGCACAGATACGCAGTATTTT

abundance: many
v_gene: TRBV30
j_gene: TRBJ2-3
d_gene: NA
CDR3aa: CAWSDSYGDTQYF
CDR3nt: TGTGCCTGGAGTGACTCCTACGGGGATACGCAGTATTTT

abundance: NA
v_gene: TRBV12-3/TRBV12-4
j_gene: TRBJ2-3
d_gene: NA
CDR3aa: CASSLVAGPDTQYF
CDR3nt: TGTGCCAGCAGTTTAGTGGCCGGCCCAGATACGCAGTATTTT

abundance: many
v_gene: TRBV5-1
j_gene: TRBJ2-1
d_gene: NA
CDR3aa: CASSSLLTREAGEQFF
CDR3nt: TGCGCCAGCAGCTCCCTTCTTACCCGTGAGGCAGGTGAGCAGTTCTTC

abundance: many
v_gene: TRBV9
j_gene: TRBJ1-1
d_gene: NA
CDR3aa: CASSADGRRTEAFF
CDR3nt: TGTGCCAGCAGCGCGGACGGTCGTAGGACTGAAGCTTTCTTT

abundance: few
v_gene: TRBV20-1
j_gene: TRBJ1-5
d_gene: TRBD1
CDR3aa: CSARGQGGQPQHF
CDR3nt: TGCAGTGCAAGGGGGCAGGGAGGACAGCCCCAGCATTTT

abundance: few
v_gene: TRBV6-5
j_gene: TRBJ1-2
d_gene: NA
CDR3aa: CASSYQRSDYGYTF
CDR3nt: TGTGCCAGCAGTTACCAGCGTTCGGACTATGGCTACACCTTC

abundance: NA
v_gene: TRBV7-6
j_gene: TRBJ2-7
d_gene: TRBD2
CDR3aa: CASSSLARTSANSYEQYF
CDR3nt: TGTGCCAGCAGCTCACTCGCTAGGACTAGCGCAAATTCCTACGAGCAGTACTTC

abundance: few
v_gene: TRBV29-1
j_gene: TRBJ1-3
d_gene: NA
CDR3aa: CSVGGAGSGNTIYF
CDR3nt: TGCAGCGTCGGAGGGGCCGGCTCTGGAAACACCATATATTTT

abundance: many
v_gene: TRBV7-9
j_gene: TRBJ2-4
d_gene: NA
CDR3aa: CASSLWGAENIQYF
CDR3nt: TGTGCCAGCAGCTTGTGGGGTGCCGAAAACATTCAGTACTTC

abundance: few
v_gene: TRBV29-1
j_gene: TRBJ2-7
d_gene: TRBD2
CDR3aa: CSVAIGGGLPHEQYF
CDR3nt: TGCAGCGTTGCCATCGGGGGGGGACTCCCGCACGAGCAGTACTTC

abundance: few
v_gene: TRBV4-1
j_gene: TRBJ1-4
d_gene: NA
CDR3aa: CASSQVFAGTNEKLFF
CDR3nt: TGCGCCAGCAGCCAAGTTTTTGCAGGGACTAATGAAAAACTGTTTTTT

abundance: few
v_gene: TRBV12-3/TRBV12-4
j_gene: TRBJ1-4
d_gene: NA
CDR3aa: CASSRAGDEKLFF
CDR3nt: TGTGCCAGCAGTCGCGCAGGGGATGAAAAACTGTTTTTT

abundance: many
v_gene: TRBV3-1
j_gene: TRBJ2-7
d_gene: NA
CDR3aa: CASSQIDRDFPEQYF
CDR3nt: TGTGCCAGCAGCCAGATTGACAGGGACTTTCCTGAGCAGTACTTC

abundance: NA
v_gene: TRBV4-1
j_gene: TRBJ1-3
d_gene: TRBD1
CDR3aa: CASSHPRPGTGGGLSSGNTIYF
CDR3nt: TGCGCCAGCAGCCACCCACGACCAGGGACAGGGGGCGGTTTGAGCTCTGGAAACACCATATATTTT

abundance: many
v_gene: TRBV29-1
j_gene: TRBJ2-3
d_gene: NA
CDR3aa: CSVAISPRDTQYF
CDR3nt: TGCAGCGTGGCTATCAGCCCGAGAGATACGCAGTATTTT

abundance: NA
v_gene: TRBV4-3
j_gene: TRBJ2-1
d_gene: TRBD2
CDR3aa: CASSQDPWTSGSNEQFF
CDR3nt: TGCGCCAGCAGCCAAGACCCCTGGACTAGCGGGAGTAATGAGCAGTTCTTC

abundance: NA
v_gene: TRBV30
j_gene: TRBJ1-3
d_gene: NA
CDR3aa: CAWSTDGGNTIYF
CDR3nt: TGTGCCTGGAGTACGGACGGCGGAAACACCATATATTTT

abundance: many
v_gene: TRBV9
j_gene: TRBJ2-1
d_gene: TRBD2
CDR3aa: CASSSRTSGSSYNEQFF
CDR3nt: TGTGCCAGCAGCTCCCGGACTAGCGGAAGTTCCTACAATGAGCAGTTCTTC

abundance: NA
v_gene: TRBV3-1
j_gene: TRBJ1-5
d_gene: NA
CDR3aa: CASSQIHGPNQPQHF
CDR3nt: TGTGCCAGCAGCCAAATACACGGCCCCAATCAGCCCCAGCATTTT

abundance: many
v_gene: TRBV7-9
j_gene: TRBJ2-7
d_gene: TRBD2
CDR3aa: CASSSSGRAYEQYF
CDR3nt: TGTGCCAGCAGCTCAAGCGGGAGGGCCTACGAGCAGTACTTC

abundance: NA
v_gene: TRBV2
j_gene: TRBJ1-1
d_gene: NA
CDR3aa: CASSEEEPTGRADEAFF
CDR3nt: TGTGCCAGCAGTGAAGAGGAACCGACCGGGAGGGCCGATGAAGCTTTCTTT

abundance: few
v_gene: TRBV4-2
j_gene: TRBJ2-7
d_gene: TRBD2
CDR3aa: CASSPTQTTTGGYEQYF
CDR3nt: TGTGCCAGCAGCCCGACGCAGACCACGACGGGGGGCTACGAGCAGTACTTC

abundance: NA
v_gene: TRBV5-1
j_gene: TRBJ2-7
d_gene: NA
CDR3aa: CASSPLSGAYEQYF
CDR3nt: TGCGCCAGCAGCCCATTGTCGGGCGCCTACGAGCAGTACTTC

abundance: few
v_gene: TRBV20-1
j_gene: TRBJ2-5
d_gene: TRBD2
CDR3aa: CSARGEHGETQYF
CDR3nt: TGCAGTGCGCGGGGGGAGCATGGAGAGACCCAGTACTTC

abundance: NA
v_gene: TRBV20-1
j_gene: TRBJ2-7
d_gene: NA
CDR3aa: CSASSLQIPYTYEQYF
CDR3nt: TGCAGTGCTAGCTCTCTCCAGATACCCTATACCTACGAGCAGTACTTC

abundance: many
v_gene: TRBV7-2
j_gene: TRBJ1-6
d_gene: NA
CDR3aa: CASSFDSYNSPLHF
CDR3nt: TGTGCCAGCAGCTTTGACAGCTATAATTCACCCCTCCACTTT

abundance: NA
v_gene: TRBV12-3/TRBV12-4
j_gene: TRBJ1-3
d_gene: NA
CDR3aa: CASSPGQRYGNTIYF
CDR3nt: TGTGCCAGCAGTCCTGGACAACGATACGGAAACACCATATATTTT

abundance: many
v_gene: TRBV28
j_gene: TRBJ2-3
d_gene: TRBD2
CDR3aa: CASSLSGRADTQYF
CDR3nt: TGTGCCAGCAGTTTAAGCGGGAGGGCAGATACGCAGTATTTT

abundance: few
v_gene: TRBV12-5
j_gene: TRBJ1-2
d_gene: NA
CDR3aa: CASGLALNYGYTF
CDR3nt: TGTGCTAGTGGTTTGGCTCTAAACTATGGCTACACCTTC

abundance: few
v_gene: TRBV20-1
j_gene: TRBJ2-7
d_gene: NA
CDR3aa: CSADKSSYEQYF
CDR3nt: TGCAGTGCCGACAAGAGCTCCTACGAGCAGTACTTC

abundance: NA
v_gene: TRBV14
j_gene: TRBJ2-5
d_gene: NA
CDR3aa: CASSQVPGRAQYF
CDR3nt: TGTGCCAGCAGCCAAGTCCCGGGAAGGGCCCAGTACTTC

abundance: many
v_gene: TRBV29-1
j_gene: TRBJ1-1
d_gene: NA
CDR3aa: CSVAVRANTEAFF
CDR3nt: TGCAGCGTTGCGGTACGGGCGAACACTGAAGCTTTCTTT

abundance: NA
v_gene: TRBV19
j_gene: TRBJ2-1
d_gene: TRBD1
CDR3aa: CASRPDRGYNEQFF
CDR3nt: TGTGCCAGTAGACCGGACAGGGGCTACAATGAGCAGTTCTTC

abundance: few
v_gene: TRBV9
j_gene: TRBJ2-2
d_gene: NA
CDR3aa: CASSVKFGASRTGELFF
CDR3nt: TGTGCCAGCAGCGTAAAGTTCGGGGCGTCGCGCACCGGGGAGCTGTTTTTT

abundance: many
v_gene: TRBV7-8
j_gene: TRBJ2-7
d_gene: NA
CDR3aa: CASSSSGFGEQYF
CDR3nt: TGTGCCAGCAGCTCCTCAGGGTTCGGCGAGCAGTACTTC

abundance: many
v_gene: TRBV12-3/TRBV12-4
j_gene: TRBJ2-7
d_gene: TRBD1
CDR3aa: CASSSRDSPLSYEQYF
CDR3nt: TGTGCCAGCAGTTCCCGGGACAGCCCATTATCCTACGAGCAGTACTTC

abundance: NA
v_gene: TRBV5-1
j_gene: TRBJ1-2
d_gene: NA
CDR3aa: CASSLPTRQVSNSNYGYTF
CDR3nt: TGCGCCAGCAGCTTGCCCACCCGACAGGTGTCCAATTCTAACTATGGCTACACCTTC

abundance: few
v_gene: TRBV7-9
j_gene: TRBJ2-7
d_gene: TRBD1
CDR3aa: CASSLGTGGQTYEQYF
CDR3nt: TGTGCCAGCAGCTTGGGGACAGGGGGACAAACCTACGAGCAGTACTTC